This entry lists 2 T cell receptor beta chains sequenced from one sample in a study of T cells after yellow fever vaccination. Each CDR3 protein is one row after TCRdb ran MiXCR on the 5' RACE reads. Altogether some 300,000 distinct CDR3 sequences are present, approximately 11% being singletons, with the ten largest covering about 3%. The input for sequencing was CD4+ T cells sorted from PBMCs, taken 45 days after the yellow fever booster vaccination. All receptors come from a man aged 18 to 29 who received the YFV17D yellow fever vaccine.

There are many counts of this clonotype. V and J are TRBV18 and TRBJ2-4; a possible D gene is TRBD2 (6 bases). Germline CDR1 and CDR2: KGHSH and LQKENI. This CDR3 region has 15 residues. V was pared by 3 bases and J by 1 base, with 10 bases between. The CDR3 bases are TGTGCCAGCTCACCCCCAGGGAGGGCCAAAAACATTCAGTACTTC. It codes for CASSPPGRAKNIQYF.

This clonotype appeared a few times. This chain uses TRBV12-3 or TRBV12-4 with TRBJ2-1, with TRBD2 matching over 7 bases. The CDR3 spans 15 residues. The junction had 8 bases not matched to a gene; V was cut back by 3 bases and J by 6 bases. CDR3 in amino acids: CASSFLLATGNEQFF. CDR3 nucleotide sequence: TGTGCCAGCAGTTTTTTACTAGCGACGGGCAATGAGCAGTTCTTC.